Shown below are 18 T cell receptor beta chains from a single sample sequenced in a study of CD8 T cells in Susac syndrome. An amount of RNA that ranged from 0.5 to 1 ug was reverse transcribed with random hexamers. TCRdb reprocessed the immunoSEQ multiplex PCR reads with MiXCR, giving one entry per CDR3 protein. The table lists under 250,000 distinct CDR3 sequences, roughly 95% of them singletons. The sequencing sample was made of CD4+ T cells from PBMCs. The receptors here all came from a human donor with multiple sclerosis.

V usage is TRBV4-1 and J usage is TRBJ2-2; no definite D call. The V gene's germline CDR1 is MGHRA and CDR2 YSYEKL. The CDR3 covers 16 residues. Trimming stripped 0 bases from V and 6 bases from J, with 14 bases between. The CDR3 region is CASSQEGARVPGELFF. The CDR3 DNA is TGCGCCAGCAGCCAAGAAGGCGCACGGGTACCCGGGGAGCTGTTTTTT.

The chain combines TRBV27 with TRBJ1-2; TRBD1 aligns across 7 bases. The CDR3 is 15 residues long. The germline gives CDR1 MNHEY, CDR2 SMNVEV (reference sequence). Trimming removed 4 bases from V and 0 bases from J; junction bases left unmatched: 5. The CDR3 DNA is TGTGCCAGCAGTTCAACAGGGGCCGCTAACTATGGCTACACCTTC. It codes for CASSSTGAANYGYTF.

This chain links TRBV6-4 with TRBJ1-5, with D unresolved. Deletions cut 2 bases from V and 4 bases from J, with 6 bases between. Germline CDR1 and CDR2: MRHNA and SNTAGT. The CDR3 totals 13 residues. In nucleotides, the CDR3 is TGTGCCAGCAGTGACAGGCCTAATCAGCCCCAGCATTTT. Its protein is CASSDRPNQPQHF.

This chain joins TRBV27 and TRBJ2-3, with 7 bases that match TRBD1. The CDR3 consists of 14 residues. Germline lookup yields CDR1 MNHEY and CDR2 SMNVEV (reference sequence). Unmatched junction bases numbered 3, after V lost 6 bases and J lost 0 bases. This CDR3 is CASRTGASTDTQYF. In DNA form, the CDR3 reads TGTGCCAGCAGAACAGGGGCTAGCACAGATACGCAGTATTTT.

This clonotype was seen once. The chain links TRBV4-1 to TRBJ2-2; 11 positions match TRBD2. V shed 2 bases and J 1 base; nucleotides not matched to a gene: 12. The CDR3 covers 20 residues. The germline CDR1 and CDR2 sequences are MGHRA and YSYEKL. The CDR3, as DNA: TGCGCCAGCAGCCAAACCCCACGCCAGGGACTAGCGGAGAACACCGGGGAGCTGTTTTTT. Translation: CASSQTPRQGLAENTGELFF.

The chain carries TRBV21-1 and TRBJ2-7. TRBV21-1 is annotated as a pseudogene. This CDR3 region has 14 residues. CDR3 sequence reads: CASSIFGRAYEQYV. DNA of the CDR3: TGTGCCAGCAGCATTTTCGGGAGGGCCTACGAGCAGTACGTC.

The CDR3 nucleotides are TGTGCCAGCAGTGAGGGAGTTACGCGATTCTCCTACGAGCAGTACGTC. As protein: CASSEGVTRFSYEQYV. The V call is TRBV6-1, the J call TRBJ2-7; TRBD2 is a possible D gene (5 bases). The V end lost 3 bases, the J end lost 0 bases, and 15 bases lay between the germline ends. The germline V gene has CDR1 MNHNS and CDR2 SASEGT. The CDR3 runs to 16 residues.

V usage is TRBV30 and J usage is TRBJ1-5; 10 nucleotides match TRBD1. Germline values: CDR1 GTSNPN, CDR2 SVGIG (reference sequence). This CDR3 is built from 16 residues. V trimming: 3 bases; J trimming: 5 bases; junction bases outside the gene matches: 10. CDR3 region: CAWRRTGTGDDQPQHF. CDR3 DNA sequence: TGTGCCTGGAGGCGTACCGGGACAGGGGACGATCAGCCCCAGCATTTT.

This clonotype came up once. CDR3 residues: CASSLLGQSTGLFTGYTF. The CDR3 coding sequence is TGTGCCAGCAGCTTGTTGGGACAGAGTACAGGTCTTTTTACGGGCTACACCTTC. J is TRBJ1-2 and V is TRBV5-6; the match to TRBD1 covers 7 bases. CDR1 and CDR2 from the germline V gene are SGHDT and YYEEEE. V lost 1 base to trimming and J lost 8 bases; unmatched junction nucleotides: 20. The CDR3 extends over 18 amino acids.

A remark on this clonotype: The junction differs from germline at one of its ends, possibly a read error. V is TRBV25-1 and J is TRBJ2-5; D might be TRBD1 (5 bases). The CDR3 has 16 amino acids. Germline CDR1 is MGHDK and CDR2 is SYGVNS. The CDR3 DNA follows: TGTGCCGGCAGTTCCCCAGGCAGGGTATTCCAAGAGACCCAGTACTTC. This sequence encodes CAGSSPGRVFQETQYF.

The chain links TRBV11-2 to TRBJ2-5, with D perhaps TRBD2 (6 bases). The CDR3 has 20 amino acids. The V end was cut by 6 bases, the J end by 1 base, with 30 bases between. Germline CDR1 reads SGHAT; CDR2 reads FQNNGV. This chain's CDR3 is CASSRGAGGINPRLQETQYF. CDR3 bases: TGTGCCAGCAGTCGCGGGGCTGGGGGTATCAACCCTCGGCTCCAAGAGACCCAGTACTTC.

The rearrangement uses TRBV4-1 and TRBJ2-4, with TRBD1 as a possible D gene (5 bases). V was clipped by 5 bases and J by 6 bases, with 17 bases between them. This CDR3 is 15 amino acids long. Germline-derived CDR1 and CDR2 are MGHRA and YSYEKL. CDR3 loop: CASSFPRGRANIQYF. In nucleotides, the CDR3 is TGCGCCAGCAGCTTCCCTAGGGGAAGGGCAAACATTCAGTACTTC.

V is TRBV7-9 and J is TRBJ2-7, with TRBD1 matching 8 bases. Trimming removed 1 base from V and 12 bases from J; junction bases left unmatched: 8. This CDR3 is 13 amino acids long. The germline V gene has CDR1 SEHNR and CDR2 FQNEAQ (reference sequence). The CDR3 DNA is TGTGCCAGCAGCTTAGAAAAGGGCAGGGGGCCGTACTTC. This encodes CASSLEKGRGPYF.

This sequence joins TRBV30 and TRBJ1-2; the D gene is possibly TRBD1 (5 bases). The length of the CDR3 is 13 residues. Germline V CDR1 and CDR2: GTSNPN, SVGIG (reference sequence). V shed 1 base and J shed 8 bases, with 14 bases lying between them. CDR3 amino acids: CAWSALVGEGYTF. Here the CDR3 DNA reads TGTGCCTGGAGTGCCTTGGTGGGGGAAGGCTACACCTTC. Combining the CDR3 with reference TRBV30 and TRBJ1-2 gives the whole variable domain SQTIHQWPATLVQPVGSPLSLECTVEGTSNPNLYWYRQAAGRGLQLLFYSVGIGQISSEVPQNLSASRPQDRQFILSSKKLLLSDSGFYLCAWSALVGEGYTFGSGTRLTVV.

The chain is built from TRBV20-1 and TRBJ2-2, with TRBD1 matching over 7 bases. J gave up 2 bases and V 6 bases, and 12 bases lay outside the gene matches. The length of the CDR3 is 16 residues. Per the germline V gene, CDR1 is DFQATT and CDR2 is SNEGSKA (reference sequence). CDR3 protein: CSATKSGTANTGELFF. The DNA for the CDR3 is TGCAGTGCCACCAAATCGGGGACAGCAAACACCGGGGAGCTGTTTTTT.

This clonotype was counted between two and nine times. V is TRBV19 and J is TRBJ1-5; D is undetermined. The ends were cut back, 4 bases at V and 0 bases at J, with 10 bases in the middle. Germline V gives CDR1 LNHDA, CDR2 SQIVND (reference sequence). CDR3 length equals 15 residues. CDR3 DNA: TGTGCCAGTAGTAGCCGGGGTCATAGCAATCAGCCCCAGCATTTT. As protein: CASSSRGHSNQPQHF.

This sequence joins TRBV20-1 and TRBJ2-7; D is unclear. V was pared by 7 bases and J by 1 base, with 11 bases between. This CDR3 contains 12 residues. Germline V gene data show CDR1 as DFQATT and CDR2 as SNEGSKA (reference sequence). CDR3 DNA: TGCAGTGGTCCCTCGGATTCCTACGAGCAGTACTTC. Protein: CSGPSDSYEQYF.

The chain recombines TRBV5-6 with TRBJ2-1; 7 positions agree with TRBD2. The J segment lost 7 bases and the V segment lost 3 bases, leaving 19 bases of the junction unmatched. CDR3 size: 18 residues. Per germline, CDR1 SGHDT and CDR2 YYEEEE. CDR3 loop: CASSSRRLAVRKGNEQFF. CDR3 DNA sequence: TGTGCCAGCAGCTCAAGACGCCTAGCGGTCCGGAAGGGGAATGAGCAGTTCTTC. Looking up the rest from reference TRBV5-6 and TRBJ2-1 gives the full variable domain: DAGVTQSPTHLIKTRGQQVTLRCSPKSGHDTVSWYQQALGQGPQFIFQYYEEEERQRGNFPDRFSGHQFPNYSSELNVNALLLGDSALYLCASSSRRLAVRKGNEQFFGPGTRLTVL.